The following is a T cell receptor (beta chain) sequence with its context. In the PCR, 60 Vbeta and 13 Jbeta primers were used. Method: immunoSEQ multiplex PCR; TCRdb's copy keeps in-frame clones and lacks some. Seen here are under 200,000 clones, approximately 80% observed once, and the top ten hold 0.77%. This specimen belongs to a study of cytomegalovirus exposure and HLA in healthy donors. From germline, CDR1 is SGHTA and CDR2 FQGTGA. V shed 3 bases and J shed 0 bases, with 12 bases lying between them. The length of the CDR3 is 16 residues. What was sequenced was PBMCs. The V and J genes are TRBV7-3 and TRBJ1-3; TRBD1 is a possible D gene (6 bases). The receptor was isolated from a woman aged 18-29 years in good health and CMV-seronegative. As DNA, the CDR3 is TGTGCCAGCAGCTTTGGACAGTTAGGCTCTGGAAACACCATATATTTT. This gives the protein CASSFGQLGSGNTIYF.